What follows is one T cell receptor beta chain and its context. What it binds is unknown. This sample is part of a study of shared clonotypes between healthy human individuals. Study-wide findings and caveats: Generation probability values for non-shared clonotypes were lower than those for clonotypes shared by all four donors. The authors sampled blood alone, and tissue repertoires likely differ.

The CDR3 is 15 amino acids. V was shortened by 5 bases and J by 6 bases, with 19 bases between the two germline ends. CDR1 and CDR2 from the germline V gene are SEHNR and FQNEAQ (reference sequence). Using immunoSEQ multiplex PCR, the repertoire was profiled, and TCRdb retains in-frame clones only, with some absent. The sample carries approximately 2.4 million clones, approximately 94% recorded once. Subsets obtained from CD4+ cells comprised CD45RA+ naive and CD45RA-negative memory cells. Sequenced input: naive CD4+ T cells sorted from blood. Subset reported: CD45RA+ positively selected. This chain links TRBV7-9 with TRBJ1-1, with D perhaps matching TRBD1 (6 bases). The sequence was collected from a man between 18 and 29 years old in good health. The CDR3 nucleotides read TGTGCCAGCAGCCATGCGGTGGACAGATCCTCTGAAGCTTTCTTT. It yields the protein CASSHAVDRSSEAFF.